This T cell receptor (beta chain) emerged from a study of vaccination effects on CD4 cells after COVID-19. In the study overall: Each participant was administered two doses of either the BNT162b2 or the mRNA-1273 vaccine.

Germline CDR1 LGHNT, CDR2 FRNRAP. CDR3 length equals 12 residues. The V gene lost 4 bases and the J gene lost 7 bases, with 7 bases spanning the gap. A remark on this clone: As yet, its antigen is unknown.

Clones were sequenced by immunoSEQ multiplex PCR, and TCRdb holds only the in-frame ones, with some missing. The profile covers 30,000 to 45,000 clones, with less than 70% appearing a single time and about 15% taken by the ten largest. With the ViraFEST assay, the study expanded antigen-specific CD4+ T cells using viral peptide pools, then sequenced them. Upon completion of roughly ten days in culture, CD4+ T cells were isolated. Nucleocapsid antibodies stayed negative before and after vaccination, showing no earlier SARS-CoV-2 infection. The TCR sequence derives from a human donor who received a COVID-19 vaccine. The V gene is TRBV12-5, the J gene TRBJ2-2, with D unclear. Sequences were derived from CD4+ T cells from PBMCs cultured with HCoV-OC43 spike peptides, sampled before COVID-19 vaccination. The sample's subset: HCoV-OC43 spike overlapping peptide pool stimulation. Here the CDR3 DNA reads TGTGCTAGTGGTTGGTTGCGCGGGGAGCTGTTTTTT. Its protein product is CASGWLRGELFF.